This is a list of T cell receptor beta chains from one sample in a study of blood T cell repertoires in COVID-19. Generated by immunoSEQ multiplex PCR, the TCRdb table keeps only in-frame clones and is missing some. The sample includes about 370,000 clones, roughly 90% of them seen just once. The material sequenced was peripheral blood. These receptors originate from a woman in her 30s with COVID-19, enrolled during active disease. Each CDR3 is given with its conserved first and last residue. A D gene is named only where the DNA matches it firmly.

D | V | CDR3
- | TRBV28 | CASSFLGRGNTIYF
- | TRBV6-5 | CAIQAANTGELFF
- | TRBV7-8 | CASSLVPLTEAFF
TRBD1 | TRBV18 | CASSPPGTGKYEQYF
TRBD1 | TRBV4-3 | CASSADREMGNYGYTF
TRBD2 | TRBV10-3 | CAIRKGLAEETQYF
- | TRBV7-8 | CASSPWGLWSPLHF
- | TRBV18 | CASSPQGSQPQHF
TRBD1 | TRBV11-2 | CASKPGTGIFLNYGYTF
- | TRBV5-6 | CASSLKETQYF
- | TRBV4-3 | CASSQIGGSSSYNEQFF
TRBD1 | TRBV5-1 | CASSLAGTGGINEQFF
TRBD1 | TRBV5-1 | CASSPPGTGTSFTDTQYF
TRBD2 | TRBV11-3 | CASSLASGNEQFF